This is a list of T cell receptor beta chains from one sample in a study of cytomegalovirus exposure and HLA in healthy donors. TCRdb keeps only in-frame clones here, not all; method: immunoSEQ multiplex PCR. The data show about 120,000 clones, roughly 78% seen once. Source material: PBMCs. The source is a man younger than 40 in good health and CMV-seropositive. CDR3s include the opening cysteine and the closing phenylalanine or tryptophan.

V gene: TRBV9; CDR3 protein: CASSGTAGQGFPGEPQHF
V gene: TRBV6-1; CDR3 protein: CASSVGLTGNTIYF
V gene: TRBV9; CDR3 protein: CASSVMVQGNNEQFF
V gene: TRBV10-2; CDR3 protein: CASSESAGVSKNIQYF
V gene: TRBV29-1; CDR3 protein: CSVEAREGRQPNRNTEAFF
V gene: TRBV2; CDR3 protein: CASSSARGVAFF
V gene: TRBV9; CDR3 protein: CASSPHLDYATNEKLFF
V gene: TRBV4-1; CDR3 protein: CASSQDELFNEKLFF
V gene: TRBV5-3; CDR3 protein: CARSSGMAEAFF
V gene: TRBV2; CDR3 protein: CASRPSGGSGELFF
V gene: TRBV6-1; CDR3 protein: CASSESPSGGPGELFF
V gene: TRBV7-3; CDR3 protein: CASSRPGHLSGANVLTF
V gene: TRBV7-3; CDR3 protein: CASSTRQTNEQFF
V gene: TRBV12-5; CDR3 protein: CASGLVRRGMGDEKLFF
V gene: TRBV5-6; CDR3 protein: CASSRGTGHQPQHF
V gene: TRBV28; CDR3 protein: CATLSLAGGFHQPQHF
V gene: TRBV6-5; CDR3 protein: CASSWDRVGSYNEQFF
V gene: TRBV9; CDR3 protein: CASTTSSGGTYNEQFF
V gene: TRBV4-1; CDR3 protein: CASSQWGRPIWQEKLFF
V gene: TRBV30; CDR3 protein: CAYPGGNTGELFF
V gene: TRBV7-8; CDR3 protein: CASSPRRRGDRYFGQPQHF
V gene: TRBV4-1; CDR3 protein: CASSQVNIGQGVTEAFF
V gene: TRBV2; CDR3 protein: CASSVSGKALEQYF
V gene: TRBV5-1; CDR3 protein: CASSFIQGDTQYF
V gene: TRBV9; CDR3 protein: CASGEAVRTDTQYF
V gene: TRBV12-5; CDR3 protein: CASGLRDSWYF
V gene: TRBV29-1; CDR3 protein: CSVAAGNPLGGYTF
V gene: TRBV4-1; CDR3 protein: CASSQEFFQGAWEKLFF
V gene: TRBV10-3; CDR3 protein: CAISDRVDTDTQYF
V gene: TRBV2; CDR3 protein: CASRATRSERGAPQEQYF
V gene: TRBV19; CDR3 protein: CASSISGFGYGYTF
V gene: TRBV11-2; CDR3 protein: CASSYRPGSENIQYF
V gene: TRBV27; CDR3 protein: CASKQGLAEAFF
V gene: TRBV28; CDR3 protein: CASSREGELFF
V gene: TRBV19; CDR3 protein: CASSMGQDLTEAFF
V gene: TRBV6-5; CDR3 protein: CASSYQQGRTEAFF
V gene: TRBV6-6; CDR3 protein: CASGRRDRGLYGYTF